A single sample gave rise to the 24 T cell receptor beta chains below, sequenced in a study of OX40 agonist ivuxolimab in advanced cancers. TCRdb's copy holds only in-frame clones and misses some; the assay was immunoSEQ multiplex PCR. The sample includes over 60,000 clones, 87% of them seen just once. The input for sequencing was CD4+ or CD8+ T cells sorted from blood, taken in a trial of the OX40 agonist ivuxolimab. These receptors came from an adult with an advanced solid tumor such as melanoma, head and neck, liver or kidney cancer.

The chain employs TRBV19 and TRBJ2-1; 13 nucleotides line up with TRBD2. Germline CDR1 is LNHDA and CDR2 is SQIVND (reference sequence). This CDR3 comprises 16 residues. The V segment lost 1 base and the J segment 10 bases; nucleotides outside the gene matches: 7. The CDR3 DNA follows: TGTGCCAGTAGTATAGGAGGACTAGCGGGAGCGGGCGAGCAGTTCTTC. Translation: CASSIGGLAGAGEQFF.

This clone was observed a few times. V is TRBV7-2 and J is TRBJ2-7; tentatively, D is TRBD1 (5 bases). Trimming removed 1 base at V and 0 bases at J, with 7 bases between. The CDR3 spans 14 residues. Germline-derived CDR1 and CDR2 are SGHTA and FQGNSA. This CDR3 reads CASSLVGASYEQYF. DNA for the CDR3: TGTGCCAGCAGCTTAGTTGGGGCCTCCTACGAGCAGTACTTC.

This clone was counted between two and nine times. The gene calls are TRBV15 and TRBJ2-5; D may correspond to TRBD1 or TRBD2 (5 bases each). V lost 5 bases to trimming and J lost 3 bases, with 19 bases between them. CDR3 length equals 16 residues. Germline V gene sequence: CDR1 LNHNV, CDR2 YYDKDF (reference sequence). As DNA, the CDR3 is TGTGCCACCAGCGGGGGATGGGGGTCTTCGGAAGAGACCCAGTACTTC. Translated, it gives CATSGGWGSSEETQYF.

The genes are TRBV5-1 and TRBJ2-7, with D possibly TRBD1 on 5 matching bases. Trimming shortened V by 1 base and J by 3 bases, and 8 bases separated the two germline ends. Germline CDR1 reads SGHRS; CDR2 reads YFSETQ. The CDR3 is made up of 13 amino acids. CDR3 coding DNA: TGCGCCAGCAGCTTGCGGCAGGGCTACGAGCAGTACTTC. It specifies CASSLRQGYEQYF.

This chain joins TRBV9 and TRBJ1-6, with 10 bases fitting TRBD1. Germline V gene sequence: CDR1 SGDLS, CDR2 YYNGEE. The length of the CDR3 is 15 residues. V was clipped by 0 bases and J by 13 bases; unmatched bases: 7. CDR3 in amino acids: CASSVEDRGLGPLHF. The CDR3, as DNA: TGTGCCAGCAGCGTAGAAGACAGGGGGCTCGGTCCCCTCCACTTT.

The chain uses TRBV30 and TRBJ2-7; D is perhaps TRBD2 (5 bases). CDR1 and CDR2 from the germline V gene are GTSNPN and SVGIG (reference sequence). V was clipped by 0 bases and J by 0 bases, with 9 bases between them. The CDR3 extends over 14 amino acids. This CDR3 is CAWSVNGISYEQYF. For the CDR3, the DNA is TGTGCCTGGAGTGTAAACGGGATCTCCTACGAGCAGTACTTC. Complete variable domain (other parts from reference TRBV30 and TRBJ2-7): SQTIHQWPATLVQPVGSPLSLECTVEGTSNPNLYWYRQAAGRGLQLLFYSVGIGQISSEVPQNLSASRPQDRQFILSSKKLLLSDSGFYLCAWSVNGISYEQYFGPGTRLTVT.

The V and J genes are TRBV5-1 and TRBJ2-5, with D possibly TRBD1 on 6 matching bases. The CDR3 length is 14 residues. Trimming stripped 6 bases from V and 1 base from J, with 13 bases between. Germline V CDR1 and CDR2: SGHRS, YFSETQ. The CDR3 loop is CASTPRGGQETQYF. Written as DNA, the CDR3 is TGCGCCAGCACCCCTAGAGGGGGCCAAGAGACCCAGTACTTC.

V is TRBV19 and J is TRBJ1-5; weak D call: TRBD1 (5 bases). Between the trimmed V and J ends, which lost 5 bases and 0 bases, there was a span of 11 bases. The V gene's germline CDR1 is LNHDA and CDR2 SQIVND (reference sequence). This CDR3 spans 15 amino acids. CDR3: CASSQTVTSNQPQHF. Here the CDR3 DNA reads TGTGCCAGTAGTCAGACAGTGACTAGCAATCAGCCCCAGCATTTT.

This CDR3 is CASSSSKTGLAATSTDTQYF. CDR3 bases: TGTGCCAGCAGCTCCTCGAAAACGGGACTAGCGGCAACTAGCACAGATACGCAGTATTTT. The chain joins TRBV7-3 to TRBJ2-3, with 11 bases identical to TRBD2. V was clipped by 4 bases and J by 0 bases; unmatched bases: 15. The CDR3 spans 20 residues. Germline V gene sequence: CDR1 SGHTA, CDR2 FQGTGA.

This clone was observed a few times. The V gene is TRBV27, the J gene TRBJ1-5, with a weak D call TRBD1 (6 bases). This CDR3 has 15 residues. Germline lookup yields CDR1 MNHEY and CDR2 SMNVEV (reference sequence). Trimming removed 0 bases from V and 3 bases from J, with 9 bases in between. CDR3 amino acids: CASSLSTGPNQPQHF. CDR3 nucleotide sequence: TGTGCCAGCAGTTTATCGACAGGCCCCAATCAGCCCCAGCATTTT.

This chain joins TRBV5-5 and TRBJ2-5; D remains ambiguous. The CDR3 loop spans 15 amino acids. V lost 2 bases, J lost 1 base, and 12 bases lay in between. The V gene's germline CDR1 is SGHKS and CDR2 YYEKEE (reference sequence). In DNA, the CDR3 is TGTGCCAGCAGCTTCGGGCCAAACCCCCAAGAGACCCAGTACTTC. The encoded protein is CASSFGPNPQETQYF.

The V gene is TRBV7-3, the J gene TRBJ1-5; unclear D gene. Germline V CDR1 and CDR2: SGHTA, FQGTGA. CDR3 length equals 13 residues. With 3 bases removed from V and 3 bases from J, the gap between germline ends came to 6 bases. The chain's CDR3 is CASSFSLNQPQHF. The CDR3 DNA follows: TGTGCCAGCAGCTTCTCCCTCAATCAGCCCCAGCATTTT.

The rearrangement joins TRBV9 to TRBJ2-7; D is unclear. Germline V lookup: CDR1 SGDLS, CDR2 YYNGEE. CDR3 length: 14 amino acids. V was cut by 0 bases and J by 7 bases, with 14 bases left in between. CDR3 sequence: CASSVVDRSGEQYF. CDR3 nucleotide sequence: TGTGCCAGCAGCGTAGTCGACCGCTCCGGAGAGCAGTACTTC.

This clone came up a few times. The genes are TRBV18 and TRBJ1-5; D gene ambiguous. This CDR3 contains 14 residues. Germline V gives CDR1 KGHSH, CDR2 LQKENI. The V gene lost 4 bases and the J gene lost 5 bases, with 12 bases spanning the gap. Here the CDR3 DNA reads TGTGCCAGCTCACGAGCGACAAGGGATCAGCCCCAGCATTTT. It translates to CASSRATRDQPQHF.

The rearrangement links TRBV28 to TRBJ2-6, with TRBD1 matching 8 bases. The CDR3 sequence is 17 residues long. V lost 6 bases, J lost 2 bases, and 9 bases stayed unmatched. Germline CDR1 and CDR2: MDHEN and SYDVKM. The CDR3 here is CASSSSSTGAGANVLTF. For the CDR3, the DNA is TGTGCCAGCAGCTCTTCGTCGACAGGGGCTGGGGCCAACGTCCTGACTTTC.

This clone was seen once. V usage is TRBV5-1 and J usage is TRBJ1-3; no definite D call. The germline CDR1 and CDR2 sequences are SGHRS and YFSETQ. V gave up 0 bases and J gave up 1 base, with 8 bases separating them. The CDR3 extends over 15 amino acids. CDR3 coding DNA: TGCGCCAGCAGCTTGGAGGGAGGGTCTGGAAACACCATATATTTT. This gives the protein CASSLEGGSGNTIYF.

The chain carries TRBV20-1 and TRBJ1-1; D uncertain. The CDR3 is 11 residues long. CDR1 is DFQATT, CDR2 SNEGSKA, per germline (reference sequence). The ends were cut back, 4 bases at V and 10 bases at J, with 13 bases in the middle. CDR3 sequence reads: CSANLVSGAFF. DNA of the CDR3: TGCAGTGCTAATCTGGTTTCTGGAGCTTTCTTT.

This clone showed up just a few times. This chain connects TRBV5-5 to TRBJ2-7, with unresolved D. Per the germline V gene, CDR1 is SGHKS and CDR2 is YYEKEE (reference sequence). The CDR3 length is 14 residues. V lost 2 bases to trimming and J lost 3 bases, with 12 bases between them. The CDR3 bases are TGTGCCAGCAGCTTAATCGGTGGGGACTACGAGCAGTACTTC. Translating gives CASSLIGGDYEQYF.

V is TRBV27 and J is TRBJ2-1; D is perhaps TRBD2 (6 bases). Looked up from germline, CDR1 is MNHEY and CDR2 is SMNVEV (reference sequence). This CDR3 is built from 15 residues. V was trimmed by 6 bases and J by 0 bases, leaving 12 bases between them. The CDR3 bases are TGTGCCAGCAGGGCGGGATGGGACTCCTACAATGAGCAGTTCTTC. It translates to CASRAGWDSYNEQFF.

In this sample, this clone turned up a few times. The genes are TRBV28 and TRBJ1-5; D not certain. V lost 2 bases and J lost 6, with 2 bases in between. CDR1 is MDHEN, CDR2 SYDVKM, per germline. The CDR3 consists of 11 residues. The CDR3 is CASSLGQPQHF. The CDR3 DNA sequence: TGTGCCAGCAGTTTAGGTCAGCCCCAGCATTTT. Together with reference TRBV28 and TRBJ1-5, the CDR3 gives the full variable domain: DVKVTQSSRYLVKRTGEKVFLECVQDMDHENMFWYRQDPGLGLRLIYFSYDVKMKEKGDIPEGYSVSREKKERFSLILESASTNQTSMYLCASSLGQPQHFGDGTRLSIL.

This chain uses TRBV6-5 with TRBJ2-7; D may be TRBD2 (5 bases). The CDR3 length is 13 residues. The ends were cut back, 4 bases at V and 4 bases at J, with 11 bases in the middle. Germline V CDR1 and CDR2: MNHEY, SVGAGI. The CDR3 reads CASSSRGLYEQYF. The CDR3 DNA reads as TGTGCCAGCAGTTCTCGGGGTTTGTACGAGCAGTACTTC.

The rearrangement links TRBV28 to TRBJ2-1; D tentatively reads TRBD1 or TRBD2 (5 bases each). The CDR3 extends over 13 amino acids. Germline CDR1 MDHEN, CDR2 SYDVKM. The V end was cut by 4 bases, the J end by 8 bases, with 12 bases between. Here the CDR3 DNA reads TGTGCCAGCAGTTGGGTGAGGGGCGATGAGCAGTTCTTC. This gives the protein CASSWVRGDEQFF.

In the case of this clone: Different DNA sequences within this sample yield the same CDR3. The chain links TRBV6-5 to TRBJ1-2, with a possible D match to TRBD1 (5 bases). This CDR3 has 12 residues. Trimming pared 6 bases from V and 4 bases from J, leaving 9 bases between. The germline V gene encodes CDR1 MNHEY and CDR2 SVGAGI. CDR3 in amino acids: CASSLGGYGYTF. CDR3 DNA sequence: TGTGCCAGCAGCCTCGGGGGCTATGGCTACACCTTC.

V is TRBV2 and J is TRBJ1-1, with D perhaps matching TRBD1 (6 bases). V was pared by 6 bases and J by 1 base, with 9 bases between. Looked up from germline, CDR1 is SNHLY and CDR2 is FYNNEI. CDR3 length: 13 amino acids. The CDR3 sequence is CASREQGNTEAFF. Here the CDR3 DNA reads TGTGCCAGCAGGGAACAGGGGAACACTGAAGCTTTCTTT.